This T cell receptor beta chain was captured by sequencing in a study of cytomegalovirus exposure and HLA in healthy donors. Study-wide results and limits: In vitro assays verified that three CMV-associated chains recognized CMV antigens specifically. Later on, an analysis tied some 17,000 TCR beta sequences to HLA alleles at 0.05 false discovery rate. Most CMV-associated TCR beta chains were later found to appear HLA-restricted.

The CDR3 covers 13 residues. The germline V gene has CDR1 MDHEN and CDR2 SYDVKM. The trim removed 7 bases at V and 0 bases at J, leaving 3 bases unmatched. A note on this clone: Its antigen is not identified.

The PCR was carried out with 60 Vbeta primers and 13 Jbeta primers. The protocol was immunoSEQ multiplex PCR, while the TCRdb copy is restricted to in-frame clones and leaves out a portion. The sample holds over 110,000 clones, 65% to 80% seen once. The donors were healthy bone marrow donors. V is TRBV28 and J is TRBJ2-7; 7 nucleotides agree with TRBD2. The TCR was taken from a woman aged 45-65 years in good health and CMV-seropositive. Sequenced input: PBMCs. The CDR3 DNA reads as TGTGCCAGCACCCCGGGGGGCTCCTACGAGCAGTACTTC. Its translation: CASTPGGSYEQYF.